A single T cell receptor (beta chain) is shown here with its context. The clone's antigen remains unknown. Base quality data are lacking; no much larger clone is found one base away. This sample is drawn from a study of shared clonotypes between healthy human individuals (dated by TCRdb to 2018 to 2020). Looking at the study overall: Three men and a couple of women, aged 18 to 49 years, made up the cohort. For each donor, CD4 naive and CD4 memory were each run on three plates, CD8 naive on two plates, and CD8 memory on one plate. Blood TCR repertoires of four to six healthy adults were deeply sequenced to estimate repertoire size and the extent of clonotype sharing between individuals. To increase sequencing depth and limit assay-specific biases, TCR repertoire library preparation and sequencing were carried out by different laboratories using diverse techniques. Each donor's leukapheresis produced roughly between roughly 0.85 and 9.5 billion PBMCs.

The CDR3 numbers 15 residues from cysteine through phenylalanine. Only the CDR3 DNA stays, 45 bases, in frame from base 1. The germline V gene encodes CDR1 MDHEN and CDR2 SYDVKM. V is pruned by 7 bases and J by 6 bases, leaving 15 bases of the junction without a gene match. Using the deep immunoSEQ assay, TCR CDR3 regions were amplified from genomic DNA by multiplex PCR. For each cell subset, the extracted genomic DNA was distributed evenly across all wells of several immunoSEQ 96-well plates, and each plate served as one replicate. Each replicate PCR for sorted subsets received approximately 220 ng genomic DNA, equal to roughly 29,000 T cell genomes. The purified libraries were quantified using a Qubit 3.0 fluorometer, sized with a Bioanalyzer 2100, and then quantified again using the KAPA Library Quantification kit. Every immunoSEQ 96-well plate was sequenced on a dedicated single-read 150-cycle Illumina NextSeq 550 flow cell. The published analysis was carried out like this. The immunoSEQ output contained only junctional sequences without quality scores, so filtering could not match that applied to full-length reads. Sequences were annotated with PyIR, a Python wrapper for IgBLAST v1.9, and V/J genes and CDR3 were assigned using IMGT germline references. Reads were removed for weak V/J assignments (E-value above 1e-6), missing CDR3, stop codons, out-of-frame junctions, or ambiguous translated residues. V3J clonotypes were defined as sequences sharing the same inferred V gene, J gene, and CDR3 amino acid sequence. The percentage overlap between two repertoires was calculated by dividing the number of shared unique clonotypes by the size of the smaller repertoire. RTK rarefaction, the Chao1 estimator, and Recon v2.1 estimates of unobserved clonotypes were used to assess repertoire richness. OLGA was used to compute generation probabilities for all TCRbeta clonotypes that the gDNA method yielded from a handful of donors. The source is immuneACCESS, and TCRdb retained only in-frame sequences with V and J called. Part of the clones is not carried over; for the studies checked, unresolved V genes explain less than half of this, and the remainder is unexplained. Clone size and the V and J calls come from that table; the DNA yielded D and trimming. In all, the sample holds some 2 million clones, and about 95% of those were seen once. About 1.1% of the sample is in the top ten clones.

Broader findings and caveats from the paper: Incomplete sequencing was indicated by rarefaction of sorted-subset datasets, despite the large sequencing depth. Estimated clonotype richness was generally larger for naive than for memory subsets. Sampling was restricted to blood, and TCR repertoires in tissues likely differ from the TCR repertoires found in blood. Higher generation probabilities were observed for clonotypes shared by all four sorted-subset donors than for non-shared clonotypes. Because the study included a small number of donors, the genetic and exposure-history diversity represented was limited. About 5% of naive CD4, 3.5% of naive CD8, about 2.5% of memory CD4, and about 0.4% of memory CD8 clonotypes were shared across four donors. Pairwise subsampling indicated that sequencing depth was expected to affect the degree of clonotype sharing among donors.

CD8 naive samples consisted of CD45RO-negative cells that were positively selected for CCR7, yielding a CD45RA+CCR7+ population without TemRA cells. Healthy HIV-negative adults with no recently reported acute infections or vaccinations were included as donors. Every donor was a Caucasian adult residing in Nashville, Tennessee, USA. Blood was obtained by leukapheresis, after which PBMCs were separated by Ficoll-Histopaque density gradient centrifugation and cryopreserved in liquid nitrogen vapor phase. Analytical flow cytometry was used to check the purity and quantity of each magnetically sorted T cell population. Genomic DNA was isolated from each sorted fraction and quantified by UV absorbance on a Nanodrop 2000c.

Sequencing was carried out using naive CD8+ T cells sorted from blood. This sample's cell subset or site label indicates: CD45RA+CCR7+. This TCR came from a man between 18 and 29 years old in good health. Recombination linked TRBV28 to TRBJ2-7; 7 junctional bases match TRBD1. For the CDR3, the sequence is CASTPDREHWGEQYF. The DNA sequence is given as TGTGCCAGCACCCCCGACAGGGAGCATTGGGGCGAGCAGTACTTC. Outside the CDR3, residues come from the reference TRBV28 and TRBJ2-7 proteins, so the full variable domain is: DVKVTQSSRYLVKRTGEKVFLECVQDMDHENMFWYRQDPGLGLRLIYFSYDVKMKEKGDIPEGYSVSREKKERFSLILESASTNQTSMYLCASTPDREHWGEQYFGPGTRLTVT.